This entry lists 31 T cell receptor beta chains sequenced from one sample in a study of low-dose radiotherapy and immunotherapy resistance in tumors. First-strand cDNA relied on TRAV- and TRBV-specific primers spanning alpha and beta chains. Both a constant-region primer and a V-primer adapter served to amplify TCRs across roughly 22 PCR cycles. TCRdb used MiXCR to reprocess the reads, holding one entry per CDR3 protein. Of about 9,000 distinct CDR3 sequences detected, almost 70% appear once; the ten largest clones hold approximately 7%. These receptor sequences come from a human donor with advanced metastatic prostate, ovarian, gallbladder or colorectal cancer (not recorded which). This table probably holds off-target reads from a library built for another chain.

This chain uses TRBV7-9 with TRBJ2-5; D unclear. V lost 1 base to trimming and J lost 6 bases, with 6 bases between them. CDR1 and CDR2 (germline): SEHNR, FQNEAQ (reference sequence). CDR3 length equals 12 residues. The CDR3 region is CASSLDWKTQYF. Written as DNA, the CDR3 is TGTGCCAGCAGCTTAGATTGGAAGACCCAGTACTTC.

The CDR3: CASTSISYNEQFF. In nucleotides, the CDR3 is TGTGCCAGCACCTCGATCTCCTACAATGAGCAGTTCTTC. The V and J genes are TRBV28 and TRBJ2-1, with D uncertain. The V and J ends lost 7 bases and 0 bases respectively, with 7 bases between them. The CDR3 is 13 amino acids. CDR1 and CDR2 from the germline V gene are MDHEN and SYDVKM.

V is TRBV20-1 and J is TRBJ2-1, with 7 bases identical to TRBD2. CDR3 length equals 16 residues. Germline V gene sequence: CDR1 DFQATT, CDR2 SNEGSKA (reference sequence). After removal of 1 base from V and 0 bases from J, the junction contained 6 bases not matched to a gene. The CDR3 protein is CSARAERDPSYNEQFF. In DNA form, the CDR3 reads TGCAGTGCTAGAGCGGAGCGGGACCCCTCCTACAATGAGCAGTTCTTC.

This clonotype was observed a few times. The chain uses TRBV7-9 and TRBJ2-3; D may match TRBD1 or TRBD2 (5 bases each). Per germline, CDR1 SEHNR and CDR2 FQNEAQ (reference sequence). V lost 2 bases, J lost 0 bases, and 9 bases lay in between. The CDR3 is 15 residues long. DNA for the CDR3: TGTGCCAGCAGCTTAAGGGACGCAAGCACAGATACGCAGTATTTT. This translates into CASSLRDASTDTQYF.

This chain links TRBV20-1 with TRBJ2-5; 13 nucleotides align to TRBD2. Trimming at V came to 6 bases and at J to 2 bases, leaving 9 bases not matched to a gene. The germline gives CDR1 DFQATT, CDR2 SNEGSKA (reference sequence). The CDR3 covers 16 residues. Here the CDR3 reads CSALRLAGGPQETQYF. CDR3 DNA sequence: TGCAGTGCCTTAAGACTAGCGGGAGGTCCTCAAGAGACCCAGTACTTC.

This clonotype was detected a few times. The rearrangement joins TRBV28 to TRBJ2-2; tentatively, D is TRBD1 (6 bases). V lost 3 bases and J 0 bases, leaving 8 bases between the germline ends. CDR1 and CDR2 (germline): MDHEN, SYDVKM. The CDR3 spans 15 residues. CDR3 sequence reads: CASSLWGPNTGELFF. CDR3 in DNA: TGTGCCAGCAGTTTGTGGGGGCCGAACACCGGGGAGCTGTTTTTT.

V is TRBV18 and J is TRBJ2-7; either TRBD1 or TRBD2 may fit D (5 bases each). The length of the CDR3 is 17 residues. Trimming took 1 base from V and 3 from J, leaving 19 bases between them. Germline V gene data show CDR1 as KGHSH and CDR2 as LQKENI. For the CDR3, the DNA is TGTGCCAGCTCACCACAGGTAGGGGACGTTGGATACTACGAGCAGTACTTC. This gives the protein CASSPQVGDVGYYEQYF.

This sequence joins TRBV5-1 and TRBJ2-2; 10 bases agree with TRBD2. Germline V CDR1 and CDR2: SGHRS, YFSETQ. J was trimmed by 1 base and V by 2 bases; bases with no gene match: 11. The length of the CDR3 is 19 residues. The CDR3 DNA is TGCGCCAGCAGCTTAAGGACTAGCGGACGATTTTTGAACACCGGGGAGCTGTTTTTT. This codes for CASSLRTSGRFLNTGELFF. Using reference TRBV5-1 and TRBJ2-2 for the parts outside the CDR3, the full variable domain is KAGVTQTPRYLIKTRGQQVTLSCSPISGHRSVSWYQQTPGQGLQFLFEYFSETQRNKGNFPGRFSGRQFSNSRSEMNVSTLELGDSALYLCASSLRTSGRFLNTGELFFGEGSRLTVL.

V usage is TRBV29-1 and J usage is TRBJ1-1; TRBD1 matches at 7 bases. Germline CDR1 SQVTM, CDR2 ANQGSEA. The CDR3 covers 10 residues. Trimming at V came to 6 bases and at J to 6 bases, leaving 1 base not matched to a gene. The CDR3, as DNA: TGCAGCGTCGGACAGGCTGAAGCTTTCTTT. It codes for CSVGQAEAFF.

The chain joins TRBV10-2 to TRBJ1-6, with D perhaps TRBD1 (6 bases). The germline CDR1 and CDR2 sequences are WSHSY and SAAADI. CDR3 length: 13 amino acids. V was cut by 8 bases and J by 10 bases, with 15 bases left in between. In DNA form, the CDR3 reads TGCGCCAGCGGGTTACAGGGAGGATCACCCCTCCACTTT. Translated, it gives CASGLQGGSPLHF.

The DNA for the CDR3 is TGTGCCAGCAGCTCAACGACTAGCGGCTACAATGAGCAGTTCTTC. This gives the protein CASSSTTSGYNEQFF. The gene calls are TRBV5-4 and TRBJ2-1; 9 bases are shared with TRBD2. Germline V CDR1 and CDR2: SGHNT, YYREEE (reference sequence). The CDR3 sequence is 15 residues long. V shed 3 bases, J shed 3 bases, and the junction held 4 bases outside the gene matches.

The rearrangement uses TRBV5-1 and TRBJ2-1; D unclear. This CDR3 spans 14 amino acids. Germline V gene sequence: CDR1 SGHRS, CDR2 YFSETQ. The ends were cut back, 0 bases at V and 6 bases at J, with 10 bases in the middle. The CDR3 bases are TGCGCCAGCAGCTTGGGTTACGCCGGCAATGAGCAGTTCTTC. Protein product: CASSLGYAGNEQFF.

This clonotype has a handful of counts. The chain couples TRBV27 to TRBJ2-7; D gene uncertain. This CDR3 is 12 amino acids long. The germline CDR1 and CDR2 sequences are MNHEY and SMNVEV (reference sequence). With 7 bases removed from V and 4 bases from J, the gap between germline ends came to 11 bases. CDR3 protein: CASTLAWYEQYF. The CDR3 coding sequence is TGTGCCAGCACCCTCGCGTGGTACGAGCAGTACTTC.

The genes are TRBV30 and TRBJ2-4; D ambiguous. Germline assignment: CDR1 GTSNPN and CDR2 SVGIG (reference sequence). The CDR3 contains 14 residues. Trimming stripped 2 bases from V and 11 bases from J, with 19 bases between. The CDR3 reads CAWSPRPSQGLQYF. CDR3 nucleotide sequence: TGTGCCTGGAGTCCTCGGCCATCCCAAGGCCTTCAGTACTTC.

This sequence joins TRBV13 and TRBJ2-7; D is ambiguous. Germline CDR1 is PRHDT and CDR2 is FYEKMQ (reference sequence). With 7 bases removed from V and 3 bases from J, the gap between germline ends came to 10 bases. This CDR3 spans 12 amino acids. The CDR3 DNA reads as TGTGCCAGCAACAGAGAGAACTACGAGCAGTACTTC. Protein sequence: CASNRENYEQYF. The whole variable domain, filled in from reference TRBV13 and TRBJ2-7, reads AAGVIQSPRHLIKEKRETATLKCYPIPRHDTVYWYQQGPGQDPQFLISFYEKMQSDKGSIPDRFSAQQFSDYHSELNMSSLELGDSALYFCASNRENYEQYFGPGTRLTVT.

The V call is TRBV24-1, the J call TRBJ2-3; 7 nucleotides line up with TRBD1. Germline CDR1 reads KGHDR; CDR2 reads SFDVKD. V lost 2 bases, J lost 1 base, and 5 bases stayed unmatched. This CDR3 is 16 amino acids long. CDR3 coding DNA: TGTGCCACCAGTGATTCTAGGACAGGAGGCACAGATACGCAGTATTTT. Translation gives CATSDSRTGGTDTQYF.

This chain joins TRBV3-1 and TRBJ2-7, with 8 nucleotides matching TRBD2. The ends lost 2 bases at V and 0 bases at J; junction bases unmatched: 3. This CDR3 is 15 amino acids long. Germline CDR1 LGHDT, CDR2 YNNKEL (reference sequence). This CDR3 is CASSQKAGASYEQYF. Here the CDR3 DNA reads TGTGCCAGCAGCCAAAAAGCGGGGGCCTCCTACGAGCAGTACTTC.

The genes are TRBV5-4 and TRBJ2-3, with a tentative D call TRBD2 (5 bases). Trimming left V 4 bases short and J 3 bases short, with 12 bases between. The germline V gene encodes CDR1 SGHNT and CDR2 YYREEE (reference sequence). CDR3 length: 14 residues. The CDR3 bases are TGTGCCAGCAGCGACCCGCGAGGGACAGATACGCAGTATTTT. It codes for CASSDPRGTDTQYF.

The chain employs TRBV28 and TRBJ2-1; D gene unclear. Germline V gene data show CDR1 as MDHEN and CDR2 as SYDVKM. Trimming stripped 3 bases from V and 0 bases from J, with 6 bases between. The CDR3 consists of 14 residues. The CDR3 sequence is CASSLVGSYNEQFF. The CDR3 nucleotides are TGTGCCAGCAGTTTGGTCGGCTCCTACAATGAGCAGTTCTTC.

In DNA, the CDR3 is TGTGCCAGCTCACCGGGACAGGGGTTTGTTGGGAGCACTGAAGCTTTCTTT. It encodes CASSPGQGFVGSTEAFF. The chain carries TRBV18 and TRBJ1-1, with 10 bases aligning to TRBD1. The germline V gene encodes CDR1 KGHSH and CDR2 LQKENI. The junction had 11 bases not matched to a gene; V was cut back by 3 bases and J by 4 bases. This CDR3 contains 17 residues.

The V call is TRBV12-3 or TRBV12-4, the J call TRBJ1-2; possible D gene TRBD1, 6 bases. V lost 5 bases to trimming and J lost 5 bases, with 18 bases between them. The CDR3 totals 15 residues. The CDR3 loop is CASSRTDRAPYGYTF. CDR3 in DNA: TGTGCCAGCAGTCGGACAGACCGCGCCCCATATGGCTACACCTTC.

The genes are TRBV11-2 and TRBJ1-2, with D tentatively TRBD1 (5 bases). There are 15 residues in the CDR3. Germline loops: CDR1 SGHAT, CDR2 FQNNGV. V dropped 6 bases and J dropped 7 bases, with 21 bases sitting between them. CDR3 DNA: TGTGCCAGCAGACGTCTCAGGGAGGCGTCCAGTGGCTACACCTTC. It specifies CASRRLREASSGYTF.

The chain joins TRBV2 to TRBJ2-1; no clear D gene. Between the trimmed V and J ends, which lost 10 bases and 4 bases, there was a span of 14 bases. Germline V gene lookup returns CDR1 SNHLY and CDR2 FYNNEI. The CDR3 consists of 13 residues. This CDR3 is CATSFGPYNEQFF. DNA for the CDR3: TGTGCCACGAGTTTCGGGCCTTACAATGAGCAGTTCTTC.

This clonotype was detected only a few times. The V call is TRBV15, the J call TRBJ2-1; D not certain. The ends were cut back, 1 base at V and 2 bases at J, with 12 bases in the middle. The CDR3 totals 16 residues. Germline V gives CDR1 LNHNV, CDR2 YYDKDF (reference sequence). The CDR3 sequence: CATSRVASKAYNEQFF. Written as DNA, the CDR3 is TGTGCCACCAGCAGAGTAGCCTCGAAGGCCTACAATGAGCAGTTCTTC.

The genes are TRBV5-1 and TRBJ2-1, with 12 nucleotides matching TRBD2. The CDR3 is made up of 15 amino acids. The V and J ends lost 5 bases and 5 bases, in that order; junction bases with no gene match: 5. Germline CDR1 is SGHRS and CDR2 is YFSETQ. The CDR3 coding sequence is TGCGCCAGCAGACAACTAGCGGGGGGCCACAATGAGCAGTTCTTC. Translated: CASRQLAGGHNEQFF.

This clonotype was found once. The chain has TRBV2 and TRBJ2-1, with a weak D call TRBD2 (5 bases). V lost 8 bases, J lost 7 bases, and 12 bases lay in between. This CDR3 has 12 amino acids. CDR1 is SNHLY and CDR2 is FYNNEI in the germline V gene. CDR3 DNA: TGTGCCAGCCCAGTACTAGGAAATGAGCAGTTCTTC. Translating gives CASPVLGNEQFF. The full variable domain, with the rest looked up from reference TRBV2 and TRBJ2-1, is EPEVTQTPSHQVTQMGQEVILRCVPISNHLYFYWYRQILGQKVEFLVSFYNNEISEKSEIFDDQFSVERPDGSNFTLKIRSTKLEDSAMYFCASPVLGNEQFFGPGTRLTVL.

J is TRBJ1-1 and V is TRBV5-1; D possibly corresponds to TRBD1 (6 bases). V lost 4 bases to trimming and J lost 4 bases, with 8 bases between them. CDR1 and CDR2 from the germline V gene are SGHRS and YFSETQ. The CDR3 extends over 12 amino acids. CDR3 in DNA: TGCGCCAGCAGCGTGGACAGCACTGAAGCTTTCTTT. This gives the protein CASSVDSTEAFF.

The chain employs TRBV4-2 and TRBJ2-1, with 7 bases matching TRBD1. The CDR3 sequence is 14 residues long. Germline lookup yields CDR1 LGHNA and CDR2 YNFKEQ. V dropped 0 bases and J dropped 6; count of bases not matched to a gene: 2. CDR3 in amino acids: CASSQESGGNEQFF. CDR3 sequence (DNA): TGTGCCAGCAGCCAAGAGTCAGGGGGCAATGAGCAGTTCTTC.

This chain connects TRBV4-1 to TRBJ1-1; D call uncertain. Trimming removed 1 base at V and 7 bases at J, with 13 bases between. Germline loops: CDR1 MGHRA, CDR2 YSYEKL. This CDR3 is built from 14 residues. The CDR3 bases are TGCGCCAGCAGCCAAGCACCGTATACCAGTGAAGCTTTCTTT. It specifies CASSQAPYTSEAFF.

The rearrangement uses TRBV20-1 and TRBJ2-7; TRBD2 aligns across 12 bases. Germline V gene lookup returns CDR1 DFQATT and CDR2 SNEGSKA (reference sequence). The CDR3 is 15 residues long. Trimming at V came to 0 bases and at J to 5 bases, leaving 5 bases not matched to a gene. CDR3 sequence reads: CSARDSPSGRDEQYF. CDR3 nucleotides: TGCAGTGCTAGAGATAGCCCTAGCGGGAGGGACGAGCAGTACTTC.

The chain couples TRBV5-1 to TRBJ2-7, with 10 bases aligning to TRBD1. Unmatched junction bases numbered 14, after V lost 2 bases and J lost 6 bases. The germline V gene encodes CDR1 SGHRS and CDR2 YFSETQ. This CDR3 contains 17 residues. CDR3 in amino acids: CASSLPPGRQGASEQYF. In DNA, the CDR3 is TGCGCCAGCAGCTTACCACCCGGCCGACAGGGGGCCTCCGAGCAGTACTTC.